This T cell receptor beta chain was obtained from a study of tumor and adjacent non-tumor tissue in lung cancer. Study-level background: Patients comprised roughly 12 adenocarcinoma, a couple of squamous cell carcinoma and 1 small cell lung cancer. The patients, roughly eleven men and roughly 5 women, were about 31 to 80 with stage I to III disease. The study's findings and limits: Significantly higher TCR diversity was found in tumor than normal lung.

RNA was extracted from bulk tissue without any cell sorting. Donors were chemotherapy-naive, newly diagnosed lung cancer surgical patients in China, August–late 2014. Trimming at V came to 6 bases and at J to 9 bases, leaving 4 bases not matched to a gene. CDR1 and CDR2 from the germline V gene are MNHEY and SVGEGT. There are 12 residues in the CDR3. This clonotype was found many times. Its antigen is currently unknown. TCRbeta libraries were built with three rounds of nested PCR, modified from ARM-PCR. TCRdb reprocessed the multiplex PCR reads with MiXCR, giving one entry per CDR3 protein. The sample yields roughly 93,000 distinct CDR3 sequences, roughly 70% seen once.

Sequencing was carried out using lung tumor tissue. The V gene is TRBV6-2 or TRBV6-3, the J gene TRBJ2-4, with TRBD2 matching 8 bases. The TCR sequence derives from a man aged 55 to 70 with non-small cell lung cancer. The CDR3 loop is CASSNSGAIQYF. The CDR3 coding sequence is TGTGCCAGCAGCAATAGCGGGGCCATTCAGTACTTC.